This T cell receptor (beta chain) was observed in a study of regulatory T cells in long-lasting Graves disease. General study results and limits: Those with persistent disease had in common more public clonotypes (about 2,500) than new patients (roughly 970).

This clonotype was detected only a few times. The antigen is not known. The ends were cut back, 8 bases at V and 9 bases at J, with 8 bases in the middle. The CDR3 is made up of 10 amino acids. Time point defined: newly diagnosed GD, antithyroid drugs for less than 3 months. Preparation of the TCR library used RNA extracted from PBMCs. The authors built TCR beta libraries using iRepertoire HTBI primers and Arm-PCR of CDR3 regions. Via MiXCR, TCRdb re-called the multiplex PCR reads, giving one row per CDR3 protein. The table records around 480,000 distinct CDR3 sequences, roughly 15% of them present only once. These data also formed part of another study, on T cells in Graves' hyperthyroidism and ophthalmopathy. As reported in that work: Diagnoses used clinical symptoms, serum thyroxine and TRAb, thyroid ultrasound and orbital computed tomography. During a first-round RT-PCR of the TCR CDR3, the HTBI primer set was used. A model built on 13 V-J features separated ophthalmopathy from stable hyperthyroidism.

J is TRBJ2-1 and V is TRBV12-3 or TRBV12-4; D unclear. The clonotype originates from a middle-aged woman with Graves disease. The sample here was peripheral blood mononuclear cells (PBMCs), taken at new diagnosis, from a patient treated with antithyroid drugs. CDR3 nucleotides: TGTGCCAGCGGTGGGGTTGAGCAGTTCTTC. This sequence encodes CASGGVEQFF.